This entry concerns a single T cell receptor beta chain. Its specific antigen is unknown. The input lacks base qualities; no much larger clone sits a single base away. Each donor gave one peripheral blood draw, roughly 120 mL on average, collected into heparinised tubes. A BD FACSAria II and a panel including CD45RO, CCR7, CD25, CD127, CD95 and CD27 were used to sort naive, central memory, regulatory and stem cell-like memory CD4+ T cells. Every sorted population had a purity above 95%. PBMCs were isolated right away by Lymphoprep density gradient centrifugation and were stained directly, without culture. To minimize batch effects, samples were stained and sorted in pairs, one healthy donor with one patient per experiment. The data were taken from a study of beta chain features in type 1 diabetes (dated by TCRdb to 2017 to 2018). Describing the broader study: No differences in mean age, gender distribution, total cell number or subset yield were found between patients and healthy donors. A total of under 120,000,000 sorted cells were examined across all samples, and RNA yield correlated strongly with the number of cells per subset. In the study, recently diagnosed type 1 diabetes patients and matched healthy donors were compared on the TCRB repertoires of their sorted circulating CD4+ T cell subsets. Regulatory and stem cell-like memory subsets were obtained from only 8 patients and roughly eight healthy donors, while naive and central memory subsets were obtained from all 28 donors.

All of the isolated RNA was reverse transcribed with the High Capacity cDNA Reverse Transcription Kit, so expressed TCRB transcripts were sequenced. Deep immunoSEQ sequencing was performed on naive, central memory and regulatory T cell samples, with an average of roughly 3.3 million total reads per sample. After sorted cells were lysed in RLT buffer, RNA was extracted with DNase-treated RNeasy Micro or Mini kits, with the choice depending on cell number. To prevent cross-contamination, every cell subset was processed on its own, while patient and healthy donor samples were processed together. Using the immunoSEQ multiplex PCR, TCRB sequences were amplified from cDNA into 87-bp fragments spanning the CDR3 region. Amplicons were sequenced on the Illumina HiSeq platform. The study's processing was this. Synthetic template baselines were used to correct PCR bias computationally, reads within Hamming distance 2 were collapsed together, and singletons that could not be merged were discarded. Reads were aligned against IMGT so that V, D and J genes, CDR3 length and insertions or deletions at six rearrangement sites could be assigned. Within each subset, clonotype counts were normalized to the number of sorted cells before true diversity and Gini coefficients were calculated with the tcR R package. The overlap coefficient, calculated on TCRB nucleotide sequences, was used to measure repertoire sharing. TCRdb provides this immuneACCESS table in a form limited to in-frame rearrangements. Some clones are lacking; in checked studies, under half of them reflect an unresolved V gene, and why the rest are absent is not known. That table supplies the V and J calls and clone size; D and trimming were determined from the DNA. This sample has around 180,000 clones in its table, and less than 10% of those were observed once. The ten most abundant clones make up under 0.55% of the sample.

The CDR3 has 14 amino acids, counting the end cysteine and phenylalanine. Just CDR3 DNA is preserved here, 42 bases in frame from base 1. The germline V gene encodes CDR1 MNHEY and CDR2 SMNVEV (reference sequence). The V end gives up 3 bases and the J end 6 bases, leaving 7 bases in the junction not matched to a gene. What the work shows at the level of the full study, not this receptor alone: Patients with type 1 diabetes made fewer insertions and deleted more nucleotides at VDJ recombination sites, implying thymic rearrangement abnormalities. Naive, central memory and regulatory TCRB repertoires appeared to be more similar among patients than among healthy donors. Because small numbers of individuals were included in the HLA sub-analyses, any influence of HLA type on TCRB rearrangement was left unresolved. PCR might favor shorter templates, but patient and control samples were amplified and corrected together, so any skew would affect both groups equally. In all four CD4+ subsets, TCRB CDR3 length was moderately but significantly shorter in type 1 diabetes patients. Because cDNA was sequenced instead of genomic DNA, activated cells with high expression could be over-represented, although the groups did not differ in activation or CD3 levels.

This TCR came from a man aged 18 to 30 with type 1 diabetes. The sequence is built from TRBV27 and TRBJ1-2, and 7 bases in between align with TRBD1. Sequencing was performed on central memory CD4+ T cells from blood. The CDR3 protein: CASSLRQGLHGYTF. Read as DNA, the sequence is TGTGCCAGCAGTTTGCGACAGGGATTGCATGGCTACACCTTC.